This TCR beta chain was recorded in a study of T cells in Graves' hyperthyroidism and ophthalmopathy. Whole-study findings and limits: Blood shared most expanded thyroid clonotypes above 0.001.

TCR beta CDR3 regions were amplified from RNA transcripts. The study used the HTBI primer set for a first-round RT-PCR of the TCR CDR3. TCRdb used MiXCR to reprocess the multiplex PCR reads, holding one entry per CDR3 protein. Counted here are roughly 400,000 distinct CDR3 sequences, 25% occurring once; the ten biggest clones make up 70% to 75%. Unmatched junction bases numbered 10, after V lost 4 bases and J lost 5 bases. CDR1 and CDR2 (germline): KGHSH, LQKENI. CDR3 length: 16 residues. Patients aged 18 to 65 had newly diagnosed hyperthyroidism lasting under 2 months. Comment on this clonotype: Antigen: not known.

V is TRBV18 and J is TRBJ2-1; 8 nucleotides align to TRBD2. Source material: blood. The sequence came from a man aged 50-59 years with Graves' hyperthyroidism. The DNA of the CDR3 is TGTGCCAGCTCACGAGGTGGTAGCGGGGCGAACAATGAGCAGTTCTTC. Its protein is CASSRGGSGANNEQFF.